Shown below are 18 T cell receptor beta chains from a single sample sequenced in a study of T cells in Graves' hyperthyroidism and ophthalmopathy (dated by TCRdb to the late 2010s). Library creation used multiplex PCR. Reads for this sample came from an Illumina HiSeq 2000. TCR beta CDR3 regions were amplified from RNA transcripts. For the first round of RT-PCR on the TCR CDR3, the HTBI primer set was used together with the Qiagen OneStep RT-PCR kit. TCRdb ran its own pipeline on the public reads, namely fastp trimming at Q25 and MiXCR clone calling, and kept in-frame beta chains. Every distinct CDR3 protein forms one entry, paired with its most common genes and DNA. This sample gives approximately 400,000 distinct CDR3 sequences in total; approximately 13% of them show up just once. Of the sample, 11% is held by the ten largest clones. Sequencing input: blood. The source is a woman in her sixties with Graves' hyperthyroidism.

This clonotype was seen ten or more times. This chain joins TRBV19 and TRBJ2-5; 8 bases align to TRBD2. V shed 2 bases, J shed 3 bases, and the junction held 5 bases outside the gene matches. Germline V gene sequence: CDR1 LNHDA, CDR2 SQIVND (reference sequence). This CDR3 has 15 amino acids. The CDR3 nucleotides read TGTGCCAGTAGTATATATGCGCGGGGGGAAGAGACCCAGTACTTC. Protein: CASSIYARGEETQYF.

This clonotype was seen at least ten times. The V and J genes are TRBV6-1 and TRBJ1-6; D may be TRBD1 (5 bases). CDR1 is MNHNS and CDR2 is SASEGT in the germline V gene. This CDR3 spans 15 amino acids. The germline V and J ends were trimmed by 7 bases and 3 bases, with 13 bases remaining between them. The CDR3 here is CASTTTARYNSPLHF. In DNA form, the CDR3 reads TGTGCCAGCACCACGACAGCGCGCTATAATTCACCCCTCCACTTT.

This clonotype was detected a few times. The V gene is TRBV11-3, the J gene TRBJ2-5; 9 positions agree with TRBD2. Germline V gives CDR1 SGHNT, CDR2 YENEEA. The V gene end was trimmed by 0 bases and the J gene end by 2 bases; junction bases not matched to a gene: 1. The CDR3 contains 15 residues. Here the CDR3 DNA reads TGTGCCAGCAGCTTAGAGGGACTAGCACAAGAGACCCAGTACTTC. It codes for CASSLEGLAQETQYF.

This clonotype has at least ten counts. The V and J genes are TRBV12-3 or TRBV12-4 and TRBJ1-5; 9 bases agree with TRBD1. This CDR3 contains 15 residues. Trimming cost V 6 bases and J 6 bases; bases outside gene matches: 9. In DNA, the CDR3 is TGTGCCAGCAGGCCGGGACAGGGTGTTGGTCAGCCCCAGCATTTT. Translating it yields CASRPGQGVGQPQHF.

This clonotype was detected ten times or more. The chain's CDR3 is CASSLGTGNNSPLHF. Written as DNA, the CDR3 is TGTGCCAGCAGCTTAGGAACAGGGAATAATTCACCCCTCCACTTT. The chain carries TRBV13 and TRBJ1-6; possibly TRBD1 for D (6 bases). V was shortened by 0 bases and J by 5 bases, with 8 bases between the two germline ends. This CDR3 is built from 15 residues. Germline CDR1 PRHDT, CDR2 FYEKMQ (reference sequence).

This clonotype was picked up many times. V is TRBV3-1 and J is TRBJ2-7, with D maybe TRBD1 (5 bases). The germline V gene encodes CDR1 LGHDT and CDR2 YNNKEL (reference sequence). The CDR3 is 17 residues long. V was trimmed by 5 bases and J by 3 bases, leaving 23 bases between them. CDR3 DNA: TGTGCCAGCAGCGGGGTGGGCCCATACAGGCGCAACTACGAGCAGTACTTC. Encoded protein: CASSGVGPYRRNYEQYF.

This clonotype appeared many times. This chain connects TRBV18 to TRBJ2-2; D unresolved. Germline V CDR1 and CDR2: KGHSH, LQKENI. V was trimmed by 1 base and J by 0 bases, leaving 6 bases between them. CDR3 length: 15 residues. CDR3 nucleotide sequence: TGTGCCAGCTCACCACGTACGACGAACACCGGGGAGCTGTTTTTT. Translated: CASSPRTTNTGELFF.

This clonotype was observed many times. The chain couples TRBV12-3 or TRBV12-4 to TRBJ1-2, with D possibly TRBD1 on 5 matching bases. The CDR3 extends over 15 amino acids. Trimming left V 5 bases short and J 6 bases short, with 19 bases between. CDR3 sequence: CASSTYRGRGHGYTF. The DNA of the CDR3 is TGTGCCAGCAGTACCTACCGGGGCCGAGGGCATGGCTACACCTTC.

The chain couples TRBV11-2 to TRBJ2-7, with TRBD2 identical over 9 bases. V was clipped by 0 bases and J by 3 bases; unmatched bases: 3. Germline CDR1 is SGHAT and CDR2 is FQNNGV. The CDR3 runs to 15 residues. The CDR3 coding sequence is TGTGCCAGCAGCTTAGAAAGTAGCGGGAGCTACGAGCAGTACTTC. Its protein is CASSLESSGSYEQYF.

A single count supports this clonotype. A much larger clone differs by one base, so this may be a read error. The chain couples TRBV18 to TRBJ2-5; D is uncertain. The DNA matches TRBJ2-1 better at its end, which makes the J call doubtful. Germline loops: CDR1 KGHSH, CDR2 LQKENI. This CDR3 has 13 amino acids. The CDR3 is CASSPFETETQFF. As DNA, the CDR3 is TGTGCCAGCTCACCGTTCGAGACGGAGACCCAGTTCTTC.

V is TRBV7-3 and J is TRBJ2-3; no definite D call. V lost 3 bases and J lost 0, with 7 bases in between. The CDR3 sequence is 14 residues long. Germline V gene lookup returns CDR1 SGHTA and CDR2 FQGTGA. The CDR3 sequence is CASSFSTSTDTQYF. The CDR3 region has the DNA TGTGCCAGCAGCTTCTCAACTAGCACAGATACGCAGTATTTT.

Regarding this clonotype: Just one base apart from a much larger clone, this may be a read error. The rearrangement links TRBV5-1 to TRBJ1-5; 9 nucleotides line up with TRBD1. The CDR3 has 16 amino acids. CDR1 SGHRS and CDR2 YFSETQ come from the germline V gene. CDR3 bases: TGCGTCAGCAGCTTGGACGGGACAGGGCCCCATCAGCCCCAGCATTTT. Translated: CVSSLDGTGPHQPQHF.

Ten or more counts support this clonotype. The chain uses TRBV29-1 and TRBJ1-2; 9 bases agree with TRBD1. This CDR3 has 13 residues. V was clipped by 6 bases and J by 7 bases; unmatched bases: 9. CDR1 SQVTM and CDR2 ANQGSEA come from the germline V gene. CDR3 sequence reads: CSVTRDRVIGYTF. In nucleotides, the CDR3 is TGCAGCGTAACGAGGGACAGGGTCATTGGCTACACCTTC.

CDR3 residues: CASTSSRGDTYNSPLHF. The DNA of the CDR3 is TGTGCCAGTACCTCCTCAAGAGGGGACACATATAATTCACCCCTCCACTTT. V and J are TRBV19 and TRBJ1-6, with D maybe TRBD1 (6 bases). V was trimmed by 7 bases and J by 4 bases, leaving 20 bases between them. Germline-derived CDR1 and CDR2 are LNHDA and SQIVND (reference sequence). The CDR3 loop spans 17 amino acids.

This clonotype showed up just a few times. The rearrangement uses TRBV18 and TRBJ1-2; perhaps TRBD1 as D (5 bases). Germline loops: CDR1 KGHSH, CDR2 LQKENI. V was cut by 4 bases and J by 1 base, with 13 bases left in between. The CDR3 length is 15 residues. CDR3 DNA: TGTGCCAGCTCACTAGGACAAGTCCTTAACTATGGCTACACCTTC. This gives the protein CASSLGQVLNYGYTF.

This chain links TRBV28 with TRBJ2-7, with D maybe TRBD2 (6 bases). The germline V gene encodes CDR1 MDHEN and CDR2 SYDVKM. V lost 6 bases and J 3 bases, leaving 12 bases between the germline ends. The CDR3 consists of 13 residues. In DNA, the CDR3 is TGTGCCAGCAGCCGTACTAGCCTCTACGAGCAGTACTTC. Its translation is CASSRTSLYEQYF.

This clonotype was found many times. This chain joins TRBV11-1 and TRBJ2-7; 9 nucleotides match TRBD1. Losses at the gene ends were 4 bases for V and 2 bases for J; bases not matched to a gene: 3. The V gene's germline CDR1 is SGHAT and CDR2 FQDESV (reference sequence). This CDR3 comprises 14 residues. The CDR3 nucleotides read TGTGCCAGCAGCTGGGACAGGGCTACCTACGAGCAGTACTTC. It specifies CASSWDRATYEQYF.

This clonotype was picked up a small number of times. The V gene is TRBV29-1, the J gene TRBJ2-5; 8 bases line up with TRBD2. This CDR3 region has 13 residues. CDR1 and CDR2 from the germline V gene are SQVTM and ANQGSEA. V lost 7 bases to trimming and J lost 3 bases; unmatched junction nucleotides: 7. The CDR3 sequence is CSGGSGVEETQYF. The CDR3 DNA sequence: TGCAGCGGGGGTAGCGGGGTAGAAGAGACCCAGTACTTC. Full variable domain (rest looked up from reference TRBV29-1 and TRBJ2-5): SAVISQKPSRDICQRGTSLTIQCQVDSQVTMMFWYRQQPGQSLTLIATANQGSEATYESGFVIDKFPISRPNLTFSTLTVSNMSPEDSSIYLCSGGSGVEETQYFGPGTRLLVL.